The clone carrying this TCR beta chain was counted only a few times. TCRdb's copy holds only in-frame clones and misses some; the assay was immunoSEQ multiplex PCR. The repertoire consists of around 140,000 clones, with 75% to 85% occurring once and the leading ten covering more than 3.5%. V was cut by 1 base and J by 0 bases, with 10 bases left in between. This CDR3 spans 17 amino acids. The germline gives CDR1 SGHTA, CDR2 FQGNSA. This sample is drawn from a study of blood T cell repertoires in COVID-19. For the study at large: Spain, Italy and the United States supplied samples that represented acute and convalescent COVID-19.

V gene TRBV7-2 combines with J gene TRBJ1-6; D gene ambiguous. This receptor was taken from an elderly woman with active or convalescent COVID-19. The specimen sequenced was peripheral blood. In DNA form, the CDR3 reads TGTGCCAGCAGCTTAGATGCCGCGCCCTCCTATAATTCACCCCTCCACTTT. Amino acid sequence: CASSLDAAPSYNSPLHF.